Sequencing of this TCR beta chain was carried out in a study of T cells after posttransplantation cyclophosphamide. V was cut by 1 base and J by 14 bases, with 26 bases left in between. Germline V gene data show CDR1 as PRHDT and CDR2 as FYEKMQ (reference sequence). The CDR3 spans 16 residues. Remarks on this clone: Its target is not known.

General study results and limits: Tissue-infiltrating T cells from skin or gut overlapped little with blood T cells. Recipient CMV seropositivity and CMV reactivation strongly tracked TRB clonality.

Sequenced by immunoSEQ multiplex PCR; TCRdb stores in-frame clones only, minus some. The data hold tens of thousands of clones, with nearly 99% observed a single time. The sequenced sample consisted of naive CD8+ T cells sorted from PBMCs. The J gene is TRBJ1-2, the V gene TRBV13; D might be TRBD1 (6 bases). The clonotype was recovered from a man aged 35 to 55 in good health, CMV-negative, and a related stem cell transplant donor. CDR3 region: CASSLELGAQASEGTF. The CDR3 nucleotides read TGTGCCAGCAGCTTAGAGTTGGGGGCGCAGGCCTCAGAAGGGACCTTC.